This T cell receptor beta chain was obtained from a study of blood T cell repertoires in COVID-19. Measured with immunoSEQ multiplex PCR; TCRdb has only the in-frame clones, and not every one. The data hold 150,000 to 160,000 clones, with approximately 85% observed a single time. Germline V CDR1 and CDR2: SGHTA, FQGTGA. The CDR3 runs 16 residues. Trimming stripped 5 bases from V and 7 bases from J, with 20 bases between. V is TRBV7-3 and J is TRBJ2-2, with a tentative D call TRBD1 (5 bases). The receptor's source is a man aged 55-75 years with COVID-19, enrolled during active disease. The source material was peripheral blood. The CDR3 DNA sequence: TGTGCCAGCAGCCTGGGCCCAAGGGGTCGTGGCGGGGAGCTGTTTTTT. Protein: CASSLGPRGRGGELFF.